A single sample is the source of the 32 T cell receptor beta chains below, sequenced in a study of T cell responses to AZD1222 COVID-19 vaccine. Repertoires were generated with immunoSEQ multiplex PCR, while TCRdb's copy carries only in-frame clones and drops some. The data hold 25,000 to 35,000 clones, with more than 70% observed a single time. The source material was peripheral blood, sampled on day 0 of AZD1222 vaccination. The receptor source for this set is an adult in good health.

The chain has TRBV5-4 and TRBJ2-5; 8 bases fit TRBD2. The V segment lost 2 bases and the J segment 4 bases; nucleotides outside the gene matches: 7. CDR1 and CDR2 (germline): SGHNT, YYREEE (reference sequence). CDR3 length: 15 amino acids. The CDR3 is CASSFTAGEGETQYF. CDR3 DNA sequence: TGTGCCAGCAGCTTTACAGCGGGGGAGGGAGAGACCCAGTACTTC.

The table lists this clone with a few counts. The chain has TRBV6-6 and TRBJ1-1; TRBD1 aligns across 12 bases. In germline, CDR1 is MNHNY, CDR2 SVGAGI (reference sequence). V lost 5 bases and J lost 5; bases outside the gene matches: 6. This CDR3 contains 15 residues. The CDR3 DNA reads TGTGCCAGCAGTACGGGACAGGGGGCGCGGACTGAAGCTTTCTTT. It is translated as CASSTGQGARTEAFF.

This clone was observed a few times. The rearrangement links TRBV10-1 to TRBJ1-1; 11 nucleotides line up with TRBD1. Germline CDR1 reads WNHNN; CDR2 reads SYGVQD (reference sequence). This CDR3 region has 15 residues. Trimming at V came to 8 bases and at J to 4 bases, leaving 9 bases not matched to a gene. The CDR3 sequence: CASGYSGTGGTEAFF. In DNA, the CDR3 is TGCGCCAGCGGATACTCCGGGACAGGGGGCACTGAAGCTTTCTTT.

This clone turned up a few times. This chain joins TRBV10-2 and TRBJ2-5; 15 bases fit TRBD2. The CDR3 length is 14 residues. Germline values: CDR1 WSHSY, CDR2 SAAADI. J lost 5 bases, V lost 10 bases, and 5 bases had no gene match. The DNA of the CDR3 is TGCGCCACAAGGACTAGCGGGAGGGGGGAGACCCAGTACTTC. Protein product: CATRTSGRGETQYF.

This chain connects TRBV29-1 to TRBJ1-2; the match to TRBD1 covers 8 bases. CDR1 and CDR2 from the germline V gene are SQVTM and ANQGSEA. With V trimmed by 7 bases and J by 4 bases, 11 bases remained unmatched. The CDR3 covers 14 residues. CDR3: CSAQGRGLSYGYTF. CDR3 DNA sequence: TGCAGCGCCCAAGGCAGGGGGCTTTCCTATGGCTACACCTTC.

The rearrangement uses TRBV5-6 and TRBJ1-3, with D unclear. In germline, CDR1 is SGHDT, CDR2 YYEEEE. Trimming took 2 bases from V and 0 from J, leaving 12 bases between them. The CDR3 is 16 amino acids. The CDR3 bases are TGTGCCAGCAGCTTTCTGGCACAGTACTCTGGAAACACCATATATTTT. This gives the protein CASSFLAQYSGNTIYF.

The gene calls are TRBV6-6 and TRBJ2-1, with a possible D match to TRBD1 (6 bases). The V gene lost 7 bases and the J gene lost 9 bases, with 19 bases spanning the gap. The CDR3 has 14 residues. Germline-derived CDR1 and CDR2 are MNHNY and SVGAGI (reference sequence). The CDR3, as DNA: TGTGCCAGCACCTCCACGACAGGTGTCGGTGAGCAGTTCTTC. Translation gives CASTSTTGVGEQFF.

The chain joins TRBV6-5 to TRBJ1-5; weak D call: TRBD1 (5 bases). Germline V gene lookup returns CDR1 MNHEY and CDR2 SVGAGI. The V end was cut by 0 bases, the J end by 5 bases, with 5 bases between. The CDR3 is 13 amino acids. CDR3 nucleotides: TGTGCCAGCAGTTACTCGGGGGATCAGCCCCAGCATTTT. It specifies CASSYSGDQPQHF.

This chain links TRBV5-6 with TRBJ2-5; 10 nucleotides align to TRBD2. Germline lookup yields CDR1 SGHDT and CDR2 YYEEEE. The CDR3 has 15 residues. With V trimmed by 1 base and J by 1 base, 1 base remained unmatched. The CDR3 region has the DNA TGTGCCAGCAGCTTGCTAGCGGGAGTCCAAGAGACCCAGTACTTC. This gives the protein CASSLLAGVQETQYF.

The chain recombines TRBV6-5 with TRBJ2-3; D may be TRBD1 (5 bases). V dropped 0 bases and J dropped 3 bases, with 13 bases sitting between them. Germline loops: CDR1 MNHEY, CDR2 SVGAGI. The CDR3 length is 16 residues. The CDR3 DNA reads TGTGCCAGCAGTTACTCGAACCAGGGTCAAACAGATACGCAGTATTTT. Encoded protein: CASSYSNQGQTDTQYF.

The genes are TRBV5-1 and TRBJ1-2, with a tentative D call TRBD1 (6 bases). The CDR3 runs 14 residues. Looked up from germline, CDR1 is SGHRS and CDR2 is YFSETQ. Trimming pared 1 base from V and 4 bases from J, leaving 11 bases between. DNA for the CDR3: TGCGCCAGCAGCTTGCTCGGACAGTCCTATGGCTACACCTTC. Translated: CASSLLGQSYGYTF.

The chain joins TRBV27 to TRBJ1-5; D is uncertain. The CDR3 extends over 12 amino acids. V lost 4 bases to trimming and J lost 8 bases, with 9 bases between them. Germline V gene lookup returns CDR1 MNHEY and CDR2 SMNVEV (reference sequence). In DNA form, the CDR3 reads TGTGCCAGCAGTTCCGGTCCTAAGCCCCAGCATTTT. Amino acids: CASSSGPKPQHF.

A note on this clone: In the same sample, other DNA sequences code for this CDR3. The rearrangement joins TRBV4-3 to TRBJ2-7; TRBD2 aligns across 11 bases. The CDR3 length is 15 residues. From germline, CDR1 is LGHNA and CDR2 YSLEER. Trimming at V came to 0 bases and at J to 10 bases, leaving 8 bases not matched to a gene. In DNA, the CDR3 is TGCGCCAGCAGCCAAGATCTCACTAGCGGGAGAAGTCAGTACGTC. This codes for CASSQDLTSGRSQYV.

The chain is built from TRBV7-9 and TRBJ2-7; D might be TRBD1 (6 bases). Trimming cost V 3 bases and J 7 bases, with 10 bases left between them. Germline V lookup: CDR1 SEHNR, CDR2 FQNEAQ (reference sequence). The CDR3 loop spans 12 amino acids. The CDR3: CASSLDSLEQYF. CDR3 DNA sequence: TGTGCCAGCAGCTTGGACAGTCTAGAGCAGTACTTC.

The chain combines TRBV6-1 with TRBJ1-1; weak D call: TRBD1 (5 bases). Deletions cut 1 base from V and 4 bases from J, with 16 bases between. The CDR3 sequence is 16 residues long. Germline-derived CDR1 and CDR2 are MNHNS and SASEGT. The CDR3 loop reads CASSEDSGARFTEAFF. The CDR3 nucleotides read TGTGCCAGCAGTGAAGACAGCGGGGCCAGATTCACTGAAGCTTTCTTT.

The V and J genes are TRBV7-2 and TRBJ1-1; a weak D match, TRBD1 (6 bases). V was cut by 5 bases and J by 0 bases, with 16 bases left in between. This CDR3 comprises 16 residues. The germline CDR1 and CDR2 sequences are SGHTA and FQGNSA. The CDR3 DNA reads as TGTGCCAGCAGCCACACCTTAGGGGGGGTGAACACTGAAGCTTTCTTT. This translates into CASSHTLGGVNTEAFF.

This chain connects TRBV5-4 to TRBJ1-6, with D unresolved. This CDR3 comprises 16 residues. Trimming stripped 2 bases from V and 6 bases from J, with 15 bases between. Germline CDR1 and CDR2: SGHNT and YYREEE (reference sequence). The CDR3: CASSLGPTGGNSPLHF. In DNA form, the CDR3 reads TGTGCCAGCAGCTTAGGACCCACCGGAGGTAATTCACCCCTCCACTTT.

The chain employs TRBV9 and TRBJ1-2, with a possible D match to TRBD1 (6 bases). CDR3 size: 14 residues. Germline-derived CDR1 and CDR2 are SGDLS and YYNGEE. Trimming took off 7 bases at V and 6 bases at J, with 19 bases between the two ends. CDR3 nucleotide sequence: TGTGCCAGCGGCCATCTGGGGGCGGACGATGGCTACACCTTC. This translates into CASGHLGADDGYTF.

The CDR3: CSASSGGYFSGELFF. The CDR3 DNA follows: TGCAGTGCTAGTAGCGGGGGGTATTTTTCCGGGGAGCTGTTTTTT. The chain has TRBV20-1 and TRBJ2-2; 10 nucleotides match TRBD2. The CDR3 sequence is 15 residues long. CDR1 DFQATT and CDR2 SNEGSKA come from the germline V gene (reference sequence). The trim removed 3 bases at V and 6 bases at J, leaving 7 bases unmatched.

This rearrangement joins TRBV24-1 to TRBJ2-7; the D gene could be TRBD1 or TRBD2 (6 bases each). Germline V CDR1 and CDR2: KGHDR, SFDVKD. The CDR3 is made up of 14 amino acids. Trimming removed 9 bases from V and 1 base from J, with 15 bases in between. For the CDR3, the DNA is TGTGCCACCGGCGTGCGGGACACATCCTACGAGCAGTACGTC. Residues: CATGVRDTSYEQYV.

The rearrangement links TRBV28 to TRBJ1-6, with D hard to call. Trimming removed 3 bases at V and 4 bases at J, with 7 bases between. The CDR3 length is 14 residues. Germline CDR1 is MDHEN and CDR2 is SYDVKM. CDR3 coding DNA: TGTGCCAGCAGTTTGAGGCAGTATAATTCACCCCTCCACTTT. Amino acid sequence: CASSLRQYNSPLHF.

This clone occurred a few times. The V call is TRBV10-1, the J call TRBJ1-1, with TRBD1 identical over 12 bases. Germline V gene data show CDR1 as WNHNN and CDR2 as SYGVQD (reference sequence). This CDR3 spans 15 amino acids. Losses at the gene ends were 1 base for V and 8 bases for J; bases not matched to a gene: 5. CDR3: CASSEYGTGGEEAFF. The CDR3 region has the DNA TGCGCCAGCAGTGAGTATGGGACAGGGGGCGAGGAAGCTTTCTTT.

The chain's CDR3 is CARSTTGLAGGPRNTGELFF. In DNA, the CDR3 is TGTGCCAGAAGTACGACGGGACTAGCGGGGGGGCCCCGTAACACCGGGGAGCTGTTTTTT. This chain connects TRBV5-3 to TRBJ2-2; TRBD2 matches 16 bases. TRBV5-3 is marked as an open reading frame, function uncertain. The CDR3 loop spans 20 amino acids. The trim removed 5 bases at V and 2 bases at J, leaving 12 bases unmatched.

J is TRBJ2-6 and V is TRBV6-5; D is undetermined. The V gene's germline CDR1 is MNHEY and CDR2 SVGAGI. The CDR3 contains 13 residues. V was shortened by 6 bases and J by 1 base, with 4 bases between the two germline ends. The chain's CDR3 is CASRGSGANVLTF. In DNA, the CDR3 is TGTGCCAGCAGGGGTTCTGGGGCCAACGTCCTGACTTTC.

This clone has a handful of counts. The rearrangement joins TRBV10-3 to TRBJ2-5; no clear D gene. The germline V gene has CDR1 ENHRY and CDR2 SYGVKD. The V end lost 10 bases, the J end lost 2 bases, and 14 bases lay between the germline ends. The CDR3 is 13 residues long. CDR3 sequence (DNA): TGTGCCACCGGACGATCCGGGCAAGAGACCCAGTACTTC. Its translation is CATGRSGQETQYF.

This clone turned up a few times. The CDR3 nucleotides read TGTGCCAGCAGCCAAGATTTAGGGGGGCCGGGAGGCTACACCTTC. Translating gives CASSQDLGGPGGYTF. This chain connects TRBV3-1 (or the pseudogene TRBV3-2) to TRBJ1-2; possibly TRBD1 for D (6 bases). Trimming shortened V by 0 bases and J by 8 bases, and 16 bases separated the two germline ends. The CDR3 has 15 residues. Germline V lookup: CDR1 LGHDT, CDR2 YNNKEL (reference sequence).

Of note for this clone: An end of the junction does not agree with germline; a read error may underlie this. The chain has TRBV28 and TRBJ1-5; 9 bases are shared with TRBD1. Germline lookup yields CDR1 MDHEN and CDR2 SYDVKM. The CDR3 is 14 amino acids. CDR3 bases: TGTGCCAGCAGTCAAGGACAGGGGAATCGGCCCCAGCATTTT. This sequence encodes CASSQGQGNRPQHF.

V is TRBV12-5 and J is TRBJ2-3; 8 bases agree with TRBD2. Per germline, CDR1 LGHNT and CDR2 FRNRAP. The CDR3 covers 11 residues. The CDR3 bases are TGTGCCAGCGGGAGTGATGATACGCAGTATTTT. As protein: CASGSDDTQYF.

The rearrangement links TRBV5-1 to TRBJ2-5; TRBD1 aligns across 7 bases. V trimming: 0 bases; J trimming: 1 base; junction bases outside the gene matches: 0. CDR1 and CDR2 (germline): SGHRS, YFSETQ. The CDR3 has 14 amino acids. The CDR3 DNA follows: TGCGCCAGCAGCTTGGGGGACAGCCAAGAGACCCAGTACTTC. Residues: CASSLGDSQETQYF.

The genes are TRBV19 and TRBJ1-2; D gene unclear. CDR1 and CDR2 (germline): LNHDA, SQIVND (reference sequence). This CDR3 is built from 13 residues. The V end was cut by 7 bases, the J end by 2 bases, with 11 bases between. The CDR3 region is CASTAGLNYGYTF. DNA for the CDR3: TGTGCCAGTACAGCAGGACTGAACTATGGCTACACCTTC.

This clone has just one count. The gene calls are TRBV4-2 and TRBJ2-5, with TRBD2 identical over 9 bases. The CDR3 spans 14 residues. Germline values: CDR1 LGHNA, CDR2 YNFKEQ. V shed 3 bases, J shed 1 base, and the junction held 0 bases outside the gene matches. The CDR3 nucleotides read TGTGCCAGCAGCCAGACTAGCGGCCAAGAGACCCAGTACTTC. This sequence encodes CASSQTSGQETQYF.

This clone was detected only a few times. The chain employs TRBV7-2 and TRBJ2-3, with D perhaps matching TRBD1 (6 bases). The germline CDR1 and CDR2 sequences are SGHTA and FQGNSA. V dropped 4 bases and J dropped 1 base, with 15 bases sitting between them. CDR3 length: 16 residues. CDR3 amino acids: CASSSQPGVGTDTQYF. In DNA, the CDR3 is TGTGCCAGCAGCTCCCAACCAGGGGTGGGCACAGATACGCAGTATTTT. Supplemented by reference TRBV7-2 and TRBJ2-3, the full variable domain reads GAGVSQSPSNKVTEKGKDVELRCDPISGHTALYWYRQSLGQGLEFLIYFQGNSAPDKSGLPSDRFSAERTGGSVSTLTIQRTQQEDSAVYLCASSSQPGVGTDTQYFGPGTRLTVL.